A single sample is the source of the 3 T cell receptor beta chains below, sequenced in a study of blood T cell repertoires in COVID-19 (dated by TCRdb to 2019 to 2021). To prepare the library, the immunoSEQ multiplex PCR assay was applied. Entries here come from immuneACCESS through TCRdb and include only in-frame sequences with V and J called. Some clones fail to appear in such tables; in the studies checked, an unresolved V gene covers under half of the shortfall, and the cause of the remainder is unknown. This sample lists approximately 220,000 clones; around nine tenths were detected once. About 6% of the sample is in the top ten clones. Material for sequencing was peripheral blood. These receptors originate from a man between 60 and 75 years old who had recovered from COVID-19.

This clone was detected many times. This chain joins TRBV27 and TRBJ1-3, with D perhaps matching TRBD1 (5 bases). The germline V and J ends were trimmed by 5 bases and 0 bases, with 14 bases remaining between them. CDR3 length equals 16 residues. CDR1 and CDR2 from the germline V gene are MNHEY and SMNVEV (reference sequence). The CDR3 DNA reads as TGTGCCAGCAGTATGGGGCTCAAAAGCTCTGGAAACACCATATATTTT. It specifies CASSMGLKSSGNTIYF.

The gene calls are TRBV14 and TRBJ1-1; TRBD1 aligns across 8 bases. V trimming: 4 bases; J trimming: 5 bases; junction bases outside the gene matches: 9. Germline V gene lookup returns CDR1 SGHDN and CDR2 FVKESK. This CDR3 region has 15 residues. The CDR3 here is CASSRRTGLGTEAFF. Here the CDR3 DNA reads TGTGCCAGCAGCCGCCGGACAGGGCTGGGGACTGAAGCTTTCTTT.

The chain carries TRBV15 and TRBJ2-3; 8 nucleotides line up with TRBD1. Germline CDR1 is LNHNV and CDR2 is YYDKDF (reference sequence). V gave up 1 base and J gave up 4 bases; unmatched junction bases: 4. The CDR3 contains 15 residues. The DNA of the CDR3 is TGTGCCACCAGCAGAGTACAGGGGGTAGCAGATACGCAGTATTTT. This gives the protein CATSRVQGVADTQYF.